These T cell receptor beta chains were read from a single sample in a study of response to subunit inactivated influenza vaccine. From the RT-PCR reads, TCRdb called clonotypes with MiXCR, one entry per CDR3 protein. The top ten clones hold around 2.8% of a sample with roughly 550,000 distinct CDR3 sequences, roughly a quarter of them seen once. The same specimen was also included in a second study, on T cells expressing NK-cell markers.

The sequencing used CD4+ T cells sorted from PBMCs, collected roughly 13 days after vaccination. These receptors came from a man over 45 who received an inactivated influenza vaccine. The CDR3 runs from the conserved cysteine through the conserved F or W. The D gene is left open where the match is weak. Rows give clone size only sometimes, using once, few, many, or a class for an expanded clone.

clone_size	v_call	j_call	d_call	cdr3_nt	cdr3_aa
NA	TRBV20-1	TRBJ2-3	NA	TGCAGTGCTAGAGATCGAACCGGTGGAGGGCGTGGTGATACGCAGTATTTT	CSARDRTGGGRGDTQYF
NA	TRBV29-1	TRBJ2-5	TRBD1	TGCAGCGTTGAAGGGATACCGGGACAGGGGCGGGAGACCCAGTACTTC	CSVEGIPGQGRETQYF
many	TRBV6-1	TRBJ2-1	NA	TGTGCCAGCAGGTTCGGACAGTACAATGAGCAGTTCTTC	CASRFGQYNEQFF
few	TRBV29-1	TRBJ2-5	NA	TGCAGCGGCGAGGTACAAGAGACCCAGTACTTC	CSGEVQETQYF
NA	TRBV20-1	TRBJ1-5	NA	TGCAGTGCTAGAGTGACGAATAGCAATCAGCCCCAGCATTTT	CSARVTNSNQPQHF
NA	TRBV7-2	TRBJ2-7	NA	TGTGCCACCGGCGGTTCGGGTCCTAGGGAGCAGTACTTC	CATGGSGPREQYF
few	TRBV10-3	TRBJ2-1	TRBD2	TGTGCCATCAGGGCCTGGACTAGCGGGAGCGGGAACAATGAGCAGTTCTTC	CAIRAWTSGSGNNEQFF
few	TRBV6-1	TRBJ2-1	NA	TGTGCCAGCAGGTCTAGCAGCCTGATCATGGATGAGCAGTTCTTC	CASRSSSLIMDEQFF
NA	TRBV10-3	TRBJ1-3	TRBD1	TGTGCCATCAGTGAACGCGGGACAGACACTGGAAACACCATATATTTT	CAISERGTDTGNTIYF
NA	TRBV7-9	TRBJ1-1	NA	TGTGCCAGCAGCAAAGGGGTCACTGAAGCTTTCTTT	CASSKGVTEAFF
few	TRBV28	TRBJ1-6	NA	TGTGCCAGCAGAATTACTAGTACGGGGCCTAATTCACCCCTCCACTTT	CASRITSTGPNSPLHF
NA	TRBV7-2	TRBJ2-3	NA	TGTGCCAGCAGCCCCGGGGGCGGGGGCCGCACAGATACGCAGTATTTT	CASSPGGGGRTDTQYF
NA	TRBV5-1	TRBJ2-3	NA	TGCGCCAGCAGCTTGGAAAGAGGGGTTACGCAGTATTTT	CASSLERGVTQYF
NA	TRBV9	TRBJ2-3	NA	TGTGCCAGCAGCGTAGAAGCGCGAACGGATACAGATACGCAGTATTTT	CASSVEARTDTDTQYF
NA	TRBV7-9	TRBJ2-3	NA	TGTGCCAGCAGCTTTGAGGGGGATAAGTCAGATACGCAGTATTTT	CASSFEGDKSDTQYF
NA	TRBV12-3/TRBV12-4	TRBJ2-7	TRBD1	TGTGCCAGCAGTTTGGGACAGGGGTTCTCCGAGCAGTACTTC	CASSLGQGFSEQYF
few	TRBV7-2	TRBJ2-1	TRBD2	TGTGCCAGCACCACTAGCGCTAACTCCTACAATGAGCAGTTCTTC	CASTTSANSYNEQFF
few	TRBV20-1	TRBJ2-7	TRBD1	TGCAGTGCTGTGGGACAGGCAGTCTCCTACGAGCAGTACTTC	CSAVGQAVSYEQYF
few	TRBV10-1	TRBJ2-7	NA	TGCGCCAGCAGTGAAAACACCTTCTCCTACGAGCAGTACTTC	CASSENTFSYEQYF
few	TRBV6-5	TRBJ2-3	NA	TGTGCCAGCAGTTACTCGAAATCTAGCGAATCCGCAGATACGCAGTATTTT	CASSYSKSSESADTQYF
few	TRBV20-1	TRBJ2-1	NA	TGCAGTGCTAGACCCCTAACGGGGGCTAAGGTAGGGCAGTTCTTC	CSARPLTGAKVGQFF
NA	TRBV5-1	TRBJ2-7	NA	TGCGCCAGCAGTAGCGGGACAGGGCACGACGAGCAGTACTTC	CASSSGTGHDEQYF
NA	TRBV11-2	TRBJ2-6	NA	TGTGCCAGCAGCCCGAGGGCAGGGGGGGTTACTGGGGCCAACGTCCTGACTTTC	CASSPRAGGVTGANVLTF
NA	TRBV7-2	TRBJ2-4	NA	TGTGCCAGCAGCTTAGTCCCCGGTAGTGTAGCCAAAAACATTCAGTACTTC	CASSLVPGSVAKNIQYF
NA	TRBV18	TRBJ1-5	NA	TGTGCCAGCTCACCACTTGTCAATCAGCCCCAGCATTTT	CASSPLVNQPQHF
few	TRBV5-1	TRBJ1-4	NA	TGCGCCAGCAGCTTGGGAGGGGGTTCAATCGCAACTAATGAAAAACTGTTTTTT	CASSLGGGSIATNEKLFF
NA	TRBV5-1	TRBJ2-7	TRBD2	TGCGCCAGCAGCACCGGACTAGCGGGGACGGGGGAGCAGTACTTC	CASSTGLAGTGEQYF
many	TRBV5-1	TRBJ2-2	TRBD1	TGCGCCAGCAGCTTGGTACCCAGGGGGCCTTCGAACACCGGGGAGCTGTTTTTT	CASSLVPRGPSNTGELFF
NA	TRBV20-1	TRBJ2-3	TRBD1	TGCAGTGCTAGAGATTTCAGGGGGCCGGAAGATACGCAGTATTTT	CSARDFRGPEDTQYF
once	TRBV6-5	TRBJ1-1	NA	TGTGCCAGCAGTTACATGGGGCGGAACACTGAAGCTTTCTTT	CASSYMGRNTEAFF
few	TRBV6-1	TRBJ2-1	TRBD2	TGTGCCAGCAGGGGACTAGCGGACCGAATCAGCTCCTACAATGAGCAGTTCTTC	CASRGLADRISSYNEQFF
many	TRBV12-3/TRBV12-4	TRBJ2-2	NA	TGTGCCAGCAGTTTTGGACACTCGAACACCGGGGAGCTGTTTTTT	CASSFGHSNTGELFF
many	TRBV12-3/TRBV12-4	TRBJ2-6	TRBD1	TGTGCCAGCAGCCCCGGGACAGGGGTCTCTGGGGCCAACGTCCTGACTTTC	CASSPGTGVSGANVLTF
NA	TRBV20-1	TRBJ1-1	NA	TGCAGTGCTCGGTGGCGGGCGCCGAACACTGAAGCTTTCTTT	CSARWRAPNTEAFF
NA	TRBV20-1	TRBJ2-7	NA	TGCAGTGCAGGGCGACGTCCGAGTTACGAGCAGTACTTC	CSAGRRPSYEQYF
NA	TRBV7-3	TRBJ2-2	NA	TGTGCCAGCAATATAGGACCATCGAACACCGGGGAGCTGTTTTTT	CASNIGPSNTGELFF
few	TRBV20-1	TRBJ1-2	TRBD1	TGCAGTGCTGCCTCCCAAGGGGGCCTCTATGGCTACACCTTC	CSAASQGGLYGYTF
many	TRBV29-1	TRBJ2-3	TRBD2	TGCAGCGTTGCAGGGACTAGCGGGAGGACAGATACGCAGTATTTT	CSVAGTSGRTDTQYF
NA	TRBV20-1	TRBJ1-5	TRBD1	TGCAGTGCCCTCCTCAGGGGACAGGCCTTTTTT	CSALLRGQAFF
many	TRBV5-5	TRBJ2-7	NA	TGTGCCAGCGGGCCCGGGGCGATGATCTACGAGCAGTACTTC	CASGPGAMIYEQYF
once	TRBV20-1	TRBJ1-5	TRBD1	TGCAGTGCTATCCCCGGGACAGGGGGCTGGAGCAATCAGCCCCAGCATTTT	CSAIPGTGGWSNQPQHF
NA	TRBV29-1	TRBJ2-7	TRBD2	TGCAGCGTTCTACTCGGGACTAGCGGGAGTGGTGAGCAGTACTTC	CSVLLGTSGSGEQYF
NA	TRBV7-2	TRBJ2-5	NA	TGTGCCAGCAGACATGGGAGCCAAGAGACCCAGTACTTC	CASRHGSQETQYF
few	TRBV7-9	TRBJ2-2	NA	TGTGCCAGCAGCTTACTAAGAGCCACCGGGGAGCTGTTTTTT	CASSLLRATGELFF
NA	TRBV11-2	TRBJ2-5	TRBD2	TGTGCCAGCAGCTTTAGCGGGGGGGAAGAGACCCAGTACTTC	CASSFSGGEETQYF
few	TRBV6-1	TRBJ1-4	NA	TGTGCCAGCAGCAAGACCCGAAGGGAAAAACTGTTTTTT	CASSKTRREKLFF
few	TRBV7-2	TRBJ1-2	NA	TGTGCCAGCAGCTTATTGCTCGGCAACTATGGCTACACCTTC	CASSLLLGNYGYTF
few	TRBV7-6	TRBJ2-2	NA	TGTGCCAGCAGCTTAAATACGGGATCGAGCACCGGGGAGCTGTTTTTT	CASSLNTGSSTGELFF